The 15 T cell receptor beta chains below all came from one sample that was sequenced in a study of identical twins. TCRdb called the 5' RACE reads again in MiXCR, with one record for every CDR3 protein. The sample records about 200,000 distinct CDR3 sequences, over 5% being singletons. The data were also submitted as part of a second study, on T cells expressing NK-cell markers.

The sample taken for sequencing was CD8+ T cells sorted from blood. Receptor source: a woman aged 18 to 35 in good health.

The chain carries TRBV7-2 and TRBJ1-6; possibly TRBD1 for D (6 bases). The CDR3 runs to 14 residues. The germline CDR1 and CDR2 sequences are SGHTA and FQGNSA. V shed 4 bases and J shed 7 bases, with 11 bases lying between them. The CDR3 reads CASSSWTENSPLHF. Written as DNA, the CDR3 is TGTGCCAGCAGCTCCTGGACAGAGAATTCACCCCTCCACTTT.

This clonotype was observed a few times. The J gene is TRBJ2-1, the V gene TRBV7-7, with 9 positions matching TRBD2. Germline V CDR1 and CDR2: SSHAT, FNYEAQ (reference sequence). The CDR3 is 15 amino acids. V lost 2 bases to trimming and J lost 7 bases; unmatched junction nucleotides: 6. The DNA for the CDR3 is TGTGCCAGCAGCTTACGCGCGGGAGGGCTAAATGAGCAGTTCTTC. Amino acids: CASSLRAGGLNEQFF. The full variable domain, in which reference TRBV7-7 and TRBJ2-1 provide the parts outside the CDR3, is GAGVSQSPRYKVTKRGQDVTLRCDPISSHATLYWYQQALGQGPEFLTYFNYEAQPDKSGLPSDRFSAERPEGSISTLTIQRTEQRDSAMYRCASSLRAGGLNEQFFGPGTRLTVL.

The count of this clonotype is one. This may come from a read error, since a much larger clone is one base off. J is TRBJ2-5 and V is TRBV15; the D is unclear. This CDR3 region has 13 residues. Trimming cost V 7 bases and J 4 bases, with 13 bases left between them. CDR1 and CDR2 (germline): LNHNV, YYDKDF (reference sequence). This CDR3 is CATISSPPETQYF. The CDR3 DNA reads as TGTGCCACCATCAGTTCCCCGCCAGAGACCCAGTACTTC.

This clonotype was observed many times. The chain recombines TRBV12-3 or TRBV12-4 with TRBJ1-1, with D uncertain. CDR3 length: 12 residues. The ends were cut back, 1 base at V and 11 bases at J, with 11 bases in the middle. CDR3: CASSLGGIGAFF. DNA for the CDR3: TGTGCCAGCAGTTTAGGAGGGATCGGCGCTTTCTTT.

V is TRBV19 and J is TRBJ2-1; TRBD2 matches at 9 bases. The CDR3 covers 16 residues. The germline V gene has CDR1 LNHDA and CDR2 SQIVND (reference sequence). The junction had 10 bases not matched to a gene; V was cut back by 1 base and J by 9 bases. CDR3 sequence (DNA): TGTGCCAGTAGTATAGCCGGCGGGAGGGCGGCTTCTGAGCAGTTCTTC. As protein: CASSIAGGRAASEQFF.

This clonotype was counted ten times or more. This rearrangement joins TRBV29-1 to TRBJ2-3, with 11 bases lining up with TRBD2. The CDR3 sequence is 16 residues long. J gave up 0 bases and V 2 bases, and 4 bases lay outside the gene matches. CDR1 SQVTM and CDR2 ANQGSEA come from the germline V gene. DNA of the CDR3: TGCAGCGTTGAACTCCGGACTAGCGGGAGCACAGATACGCAGTATTTT. Protein: CSVELRTSGSTDTQYF.

This clonotype was found a few times. The J gene is TRBJ2-2, the V gene TRBV11-2; 7 bases line up with TRBD1. The CDR3 contains 13 residues. After removal of 5 bases from V and 9 bases from J, the junction contained 6 bases not matched to a gene. The germline gives CDR1 SGHAT, CDR2 FQNNGV. CDR3 region: CASSIGQVWELFF. CDR3 nucleotides: TGTGCCAGCAGCATAGGACAGGTGTGGGAGCTGTTTTTT.

The genes are TRBV11-1 and TRBJ2-7, with D possibly being TRBD2 (6 bases). The CDR3 runs 18 residues. V lost 5 bases, J lost 2 bases, and 25 bases lay in between. CDR1 and CDR2 from the germline V gene are SGHAT and FQDESV (reference sequence). CDR3 in amino acids: CASSPGRGMGPDAYEQYF. The CDR3, as DNA: TGTGCCAGCAGCCCCGGTCGGGGGATGGGGCCGGACGCCTACGAGCAGTACTTC.

This clonotype was counted between two and nine times. The chain couples TRBV6-2 or TRBV6-3 to TRBJ2-1, with 7 bases aligning to TRBD1. Trimming at V came to 7 bases and at J to 8 bases, leaving 8 bases not matched to a gene. This CDR3 spans 13 amino acids. Germline V gives CDR1 MNHEY, CDR2 SVGEGT. The CDR3 loop reads CASNGQDFHEQFF. The CDR3 DNA is TGTGCCAGCAACGGACAGGATTTTCATGAGCAGTTCTTC.

This clonotype was counted ten times or more. This chain uses TRBV27 with TRBJ2-7; weak D call: TRBD1 (6 bases). CDR1 MNHEY and CDR2 SMNVEV come from the germline V gene (reference sequence). CDR3 length: 14 amino acids. V dropped 3 bases and J dropped 4 bases, with 13 bases sitting between them. CDR3 sequence: CASSFGDTLYEQYF. The DNA for the CDR3 is TGTGCCAGCAGTTTTGGGGACACTCTATACGAGCAGTACTTC.

The chain joins TRBV6-1 to TRBJ2-2; no clear D. Trimming cost V 7 bases and J 2 bases, with 11 bases left between them. The germline gives CDR1 MNHNS, CDR2 SASEGT. The CDR3 sequence is 14 residues long. As DNA, the CDR3 is TGTGCCAGCAAGGAGACCTCTAACACCGGGGAGCTGTTTTTT. This translates into CASKETSNTGELFF.

This clonotype was counted only a few times. The chain couples TRBV12-3 or TRBV12-4 to TRBJ1-2; D is undetermined. Trimming stripped 1 base from V and 0 bases from J, with 9 bases between. This CDR3 contains 15 residues. CDR3 in amino acids: CASSLGVSANYGYTF. The CDR3, as DNA: TGTGCCAGCAGTTTAGGGGTCTCAGCTAACTATGGCTACACCTTC.

The V call is TRBV20-1, the J call TRBJ2-2; the D call may be TRBD1 or TRBD2 (5 bases each). The germline gives CDR1 DFQATT, CDR2 SNEGSKA (reference sequence). Deletions cut 6 bases from V and 5 bases from J, with 13 bases between. This CDR3 is 13 amino acids long. The CDR3 spells CSATQEDTGELFF. In DNA form, the CDR3 reads TGCAGTGCCACACAGGAGGATACCGGGGAGCTGTTTTTT.

The DNA for the CDR3 is TGTGCCAGCAGTGTACAGCCCGGGGAGCTGTTTTTT. It encodes CASSVQPGELFF. J is TRBJ2-2 and V is TRBV25-1; no firm D call. The germline V gene encodes CDR1 MGHDK and CDR2 SYGVNS. The CDR3 extends over 12 amino acids. V lost 4 bases, J lost 6 bases, and 6 bases lay in between.

This clonotype was counted only a few times. This chain connects TRBV10-1 to TRBJ1-5; D uncertain. Germline values: CDR1 WNHNN, CDR2 SYGVQD (reference sequence). V dropped 9 bases and J dropped 6 bases, with 3 bases sitting between them. This CDR3 is 9 amino acids long. CDR3 amino acids: CARAQPQHF. DNA for the CDR3: TGCGCCAGAGCTCAGCCCCAGCATTTT.